This T cell receptor (beta chain) was captured in a study of shared clonotypes between healthy human individuals (dated by TCRdb to 2018 to 2020). Some background on the complete study: The cohort included three men and a couple of women between 18 and 49 years of age. To increase sequencing depth and limit assay-specific biases, different laboratories used diverse techniques to prepare libraries and sequence TCR repertoires. Per donor, three plates each were used for CD4 naive and CD4 memory, two for CD8 naive, and one for CD8 memory. Between about 0.8 and 9 billion PBMCs per donor were obtained by leukapheresis. The study deeply sequenced blood TCR repertoires of about five healthy adults to estimate repertoire size and the extent of clonotype sharing between individuals. Study-level results and caveats: Pairwise subsampling led to the expectation that sequencing depth would affect the degree of clonotype sharing among donors. Only blood was sampled, and tissue TCR repertoires likely differ from those in blood. Across four donors, about 5.2% of naive CD4, 3% to 4% of naive CD8, roughly 2.3% of memory CD4, and around 0.4% of memory CD8 clonotypes were shared. Clonotypes shared by all four sorted-subset donors showed higher generation probabilities than non-shared clonotypes. The genetic and exposure-history diversity represented was limited by the small number of donors. Naive subsets generally had larger estimated clonotype richness than memory subsets. Even with the large sequencing depth, rarefaction of the sorted-subset datasets indicated that sequencing was incomplete.

Concerning this clone: This receptor's antigen is unknown. The sample holds no much larger clone one base away, and base qualities are not on file.

TCR CDR3 regions were amplified from genomic DNA by multiplex PCR using the deep immunoSEQ assay. Extracted genomic DNA from each cell subset was distributed evenly across all wells of several immunoSEQ 96-well plates, and each plate was treated as a replicate. Each replicate PCR for sorted subsets received roughly 200 ng genomic DNA, equal to 30,000 or so T cell genomes. Purified libraries were quantified with a Qubit 3.0 fluorometer, sized on a Bioanalyzer 2100, and re-quantified with the KAPA Library Quantification kit. Each immunoSEQ 96-well plate was sequenced on its own single-read 150-cycle Illumina NextSeq 550 flow cell. Per the original workflow: The immunoSEQ output contained only junctional sequences without quality scores, so filtering could not match that applied to full-length reads. To assign V/J genes and CDR3, sequences were annotated against IMGT germline references using PyIR, a Python wrapper for IgBLAST v1.9. Reads with weak V/J assignments (E-value above 1e-6), missing CDR3, stop codons, out-of-frame junctions, or ambiguous translated residues were removed. V3J clonotypes were defined by identical inferred V gene, J gene, and CDR3 amino acid sequence. To compute the percentage overlap between repertoires, the number of shared unique clonotypes was divided by the size of the smaller repertoire. RTK rarefaction, the Chao1 estimator, and Recon v2.1 estimates of unobserved clonotypes were used to assess repertoire richness. For all TCRbeta clonotypes obtained by the gDNA method from a few donors, generation probabilities were computed with OLGA. TCRdb stores this immuneACCESS table with in-frame sequences only. Part of the clones is absent; in the studies checked, under half of the shortfall reflects unresolved V genes, and no reason is known for the rest. V, J and clone size are taken as reported in that table, and D and trimming were inferred from the DNA itself. In this sample the table shows 1.4 million or so clones, about 98.5% of which occur a single time. Of the sample, roughly 0.35% is held by the ten largest clones.

Healthy HIV-negative adults with no recently reported acute infections or vaccinations were included as donors. Every donor was a Caucasian adult living in Nashville, Tennessee, USA. CD4+ T cells were enriched through magnetic negative selection, after which naive cells were positively selected on CD45RA and the remaining negative fraction served as the memory subset. Blood was obtained by leukapheresis, after which PBMCs were separated by Ficoll-Histopaque density gradient centrifugation and cryopreserved in liquid nitrogen vapor phase. Analytical flow cytometry was used to check the purity and quantity of every magnetically sorted T cell population. Genomic DNA was isolated from each sorted fraction and quantified by UV absorbance on a Nanodrop 2000c. Trimming removed 4 bases from V and 1 base from J, leaving 10 bases between the germline ends. Spanning cysteine to phenylalanine, the CDR3 consists of 14 amino acids. The kept DNA is CDR3 alone, 42 bases in frame from the first base. CDR1 LGHNA and CDR2 YNFKEQ were looked up in the germline V gene.

Input material: naive CD4+ T cells sorted from blood. The label giving this sample's cell subset or site can be read as: CD45RA+ positively selected. The TCR originated in a man aged 25 to 40 in good health. The chain employs TRBV4-2 and TRBJ1-1, with no reliable assignment of the D segment. The bases read TGTGCCAGCAGCCGAACCGGGAAGAACACTGAAGCTTTCTTT. Its translation reads: CASSRTGKNTEAFF.